The sequence of this T cell receptor (beta chain) was determined in a study of early T cells in non-severe SARS-CoV-2 infection. As to this clonotype: Its target is unknown.

The TCR library protocol was used to attach unique molecular identifiers. These identifiers were attached to individual cDNA molecules. TCRdb passed the 5' RACE reads through MiXCR, listing each CDR3 protein once. Of fewer than 120,000 distinct CDR3 sequences in the sample, 10% to 15% were seen once. V was trimmed by 2 bases and J by 6 bases, leaving 19 bases between them. Germline lookup yields CDR1 LGHDT and CDR2 YNNKEL (reference sequence). This CDR3 is 16 amino acids long. Study conclusions and caveats: VDJdb-based annotation leaned toward anti-spike CD8 responses and missed private and CD4 specificities.

The sequence was collected from an adult who was a healthcare worker with PCR-confirmed SARS-CoV-2 infection or an uninfected control (not recorded which). The chain recombines TRBV3-1 with TRBJ1-2; no firm D call. The source material was whole blood, sampled at baseline. The CDR3 spells CASSQPYPTPSHGYTF. The CDR3 region has the DNA TGTGCCAGCAGCCAACCCTACCCTACACCAAGCCATGGCTACACCTTC.